This TCR beta chain derives from a study of blood T cell repertoires in COVID-19. Libraries were prepared by immunoSEQ multiplex PCR; TCRdb keeps only in-frame clonotypes and omits some of them. Found here are about 310,000 clones, 85% of them singletons; the top ten hold around 2%. The CDR3 has 13 residues. V gave up 0 bases and J gave up 1 base, with 6 bases separating them. Germline V gene sequence: CDR1 GTSNPN, CDR2 SVGIG (reference sequence). Assignments of participants to cohorts depended upon their own reported clinical history. The V and J genes are TRBV30 and TRBJ1-1; D uncertain. Sequences were obtained from PBMCs or T cells enriched from blood (not recorded which). This TCR derives from a woman under 40 who had been exposed to COVID-19. The CDR3 protein is CAWSVHTNTEAFF. Here the CDR3 DNA reads TGTGCCTGGAGTGTACACACGAACACTGAAGCTTTCTTT.